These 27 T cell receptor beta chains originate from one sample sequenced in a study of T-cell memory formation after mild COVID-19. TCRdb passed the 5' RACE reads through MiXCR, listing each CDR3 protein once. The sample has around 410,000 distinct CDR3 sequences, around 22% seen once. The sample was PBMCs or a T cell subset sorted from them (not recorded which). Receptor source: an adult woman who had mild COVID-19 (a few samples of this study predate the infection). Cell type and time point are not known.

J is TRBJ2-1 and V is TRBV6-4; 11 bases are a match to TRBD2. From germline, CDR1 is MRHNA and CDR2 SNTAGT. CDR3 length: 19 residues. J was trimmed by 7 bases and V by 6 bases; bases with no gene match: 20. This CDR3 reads CASSGEARVAGGAGNEQFF. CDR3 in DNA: TGTGCCAGCAGCGGAGAGGCCAGAGTAGCGGGAGGGGCAGGGAATGAGCAGTTCTTC.

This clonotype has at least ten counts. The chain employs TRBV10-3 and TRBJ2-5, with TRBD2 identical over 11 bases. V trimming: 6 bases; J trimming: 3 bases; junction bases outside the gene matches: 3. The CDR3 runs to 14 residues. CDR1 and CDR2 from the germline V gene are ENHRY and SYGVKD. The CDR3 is CAISRLAGKETQYF. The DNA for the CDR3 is TGTGCCATCAGCCGACTAGCGGGGAAAGAGACCCAGTACTTC.

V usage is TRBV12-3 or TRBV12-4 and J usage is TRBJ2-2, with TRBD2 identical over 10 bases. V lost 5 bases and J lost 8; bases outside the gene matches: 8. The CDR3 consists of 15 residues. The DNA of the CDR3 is TGTGCCAGCAGTCAGATTAGCGGGGGGACTGGGGAGCTGTTTTTT. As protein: CASSQISGGTGELFF.

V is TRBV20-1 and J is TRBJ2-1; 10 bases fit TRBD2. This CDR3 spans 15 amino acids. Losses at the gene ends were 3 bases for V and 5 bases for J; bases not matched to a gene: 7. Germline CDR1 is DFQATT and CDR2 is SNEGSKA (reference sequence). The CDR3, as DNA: TGCAGTGCTAGCCCCCGCCTAGCGGGGGACAATGAGCAGTTCTTC. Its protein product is CSASPRLAGDNEQFF.

CDR3 bases: TGTGCCAGCAGCCCAACGGGGCCTCTTGAAGCTTTCTTT. As protein: CASSPTGPLEAFF. V gene TRBV7-9 combines with J gene TRBJ1-1; maybe TRBD1 (5 bases). Germline V gene lookup returns CDR1 SEHNR and CDR2 FQNEAQ (reference sequence). Trimming removed 5 bases at V and 7 bases at J, with 14 bases between. The length of the CDR3 is 13 residues.

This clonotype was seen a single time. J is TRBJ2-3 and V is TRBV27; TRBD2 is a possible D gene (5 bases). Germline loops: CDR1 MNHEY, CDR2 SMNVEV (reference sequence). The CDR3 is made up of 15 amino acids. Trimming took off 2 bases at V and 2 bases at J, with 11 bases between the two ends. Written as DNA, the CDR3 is TGTGCCAGCAGTTTAAGGACTCCTGACACAGATACGCAGTATTTT. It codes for CASSLRTPDTDTQYF.

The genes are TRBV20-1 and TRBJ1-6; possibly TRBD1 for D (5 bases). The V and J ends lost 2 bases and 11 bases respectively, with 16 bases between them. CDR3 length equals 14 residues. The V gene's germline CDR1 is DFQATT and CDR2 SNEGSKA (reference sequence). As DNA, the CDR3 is TGCAGTGCTAGAAATTCAGGGCTTAGGGCACCCCTCCACTTT. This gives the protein CSARNSGLRAPLHF.

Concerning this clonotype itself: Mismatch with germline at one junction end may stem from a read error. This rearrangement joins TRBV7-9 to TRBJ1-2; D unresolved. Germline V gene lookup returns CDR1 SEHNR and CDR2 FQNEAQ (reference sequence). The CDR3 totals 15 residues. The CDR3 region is CAGSFTATENYGYTF. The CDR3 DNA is TGTGCCGGCAGCTTCACCGCAACAGAGAACTATGGCTACACCTTC.

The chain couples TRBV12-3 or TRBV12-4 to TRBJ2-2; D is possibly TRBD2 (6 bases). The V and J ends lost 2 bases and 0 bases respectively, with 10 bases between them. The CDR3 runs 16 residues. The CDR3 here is CASSLMLAANTGELFF. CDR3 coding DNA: TGTGCCAGCAGTTTAATGTTAGCGGCGAACACCGGGGAGCTGTTTTTT.

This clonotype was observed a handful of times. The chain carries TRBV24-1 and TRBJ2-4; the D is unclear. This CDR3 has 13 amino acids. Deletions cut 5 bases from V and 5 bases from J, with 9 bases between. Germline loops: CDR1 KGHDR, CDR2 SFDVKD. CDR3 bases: TGTGCCACCAGTGGACCTGGGGAAAACATTCAGTACTTC. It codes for CATSGPGENIQYF.

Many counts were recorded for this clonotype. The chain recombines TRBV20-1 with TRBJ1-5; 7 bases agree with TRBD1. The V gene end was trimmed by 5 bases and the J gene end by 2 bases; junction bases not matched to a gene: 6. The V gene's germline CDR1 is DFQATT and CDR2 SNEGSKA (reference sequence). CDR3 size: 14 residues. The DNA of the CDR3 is TGCAGTGCTGACAGGGCGACGGGCAATCAGCCCCAGCATTTT. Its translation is CSADRATGNQPQHF.

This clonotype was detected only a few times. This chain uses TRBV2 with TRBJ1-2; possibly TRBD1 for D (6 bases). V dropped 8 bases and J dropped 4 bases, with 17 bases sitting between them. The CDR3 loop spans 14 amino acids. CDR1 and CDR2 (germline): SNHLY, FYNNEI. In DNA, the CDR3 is TGTGCCAGCCCTCACACGGACAGCTCCTATGGCTACACCTTC. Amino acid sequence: CASPHTDSSYGYTF.

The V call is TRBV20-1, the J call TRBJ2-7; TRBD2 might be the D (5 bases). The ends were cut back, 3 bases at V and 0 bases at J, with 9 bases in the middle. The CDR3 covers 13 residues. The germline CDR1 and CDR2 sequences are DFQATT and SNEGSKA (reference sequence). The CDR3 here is CSARGRISYEQYF. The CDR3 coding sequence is TGCAGTGCTAGGGGGAGAATCTCCTACGAGCAGTACTTC.

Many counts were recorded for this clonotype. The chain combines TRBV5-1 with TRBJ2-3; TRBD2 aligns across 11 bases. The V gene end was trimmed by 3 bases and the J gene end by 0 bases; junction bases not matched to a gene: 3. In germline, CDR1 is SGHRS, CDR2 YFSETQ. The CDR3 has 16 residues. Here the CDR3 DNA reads TGCGCCAGCAGCTCAAGACTAGCGGGGAGCACAGATACGCAGTATTTT. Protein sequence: CASSSRLAGSTDTQYF.

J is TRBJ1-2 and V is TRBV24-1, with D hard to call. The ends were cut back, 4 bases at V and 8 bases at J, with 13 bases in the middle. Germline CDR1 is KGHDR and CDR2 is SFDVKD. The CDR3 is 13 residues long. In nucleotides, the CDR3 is TGTGCCACCAGTGACTCGTGGGAAGACGGCTACACCTTC. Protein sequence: CATSDSWEDGYTF.

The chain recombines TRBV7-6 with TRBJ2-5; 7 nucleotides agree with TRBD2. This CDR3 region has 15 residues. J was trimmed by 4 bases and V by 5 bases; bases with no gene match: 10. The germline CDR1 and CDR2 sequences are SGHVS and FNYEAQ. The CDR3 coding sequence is TGTGCCAGCAGCGAGACTAGCCTGACCTTAGAGACCCAGTACTTC. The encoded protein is CASSETSLTLETQYF.

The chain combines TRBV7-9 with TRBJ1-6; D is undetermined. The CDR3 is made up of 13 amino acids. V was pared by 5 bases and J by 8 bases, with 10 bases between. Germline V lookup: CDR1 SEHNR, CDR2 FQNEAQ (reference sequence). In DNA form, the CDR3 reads TGTGCCAGCAGCCCCGTCCCCGATTCACCCCTCCACTTT. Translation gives CASSPVPDSPLHF.

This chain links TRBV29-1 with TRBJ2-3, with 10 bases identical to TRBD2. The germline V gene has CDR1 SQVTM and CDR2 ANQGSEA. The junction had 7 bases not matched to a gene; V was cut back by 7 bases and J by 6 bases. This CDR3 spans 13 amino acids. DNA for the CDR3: TGCAGCGGGACTAGCGGAGCCCCGGATACGCAGTATTTT. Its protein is CSGTSGAPDTQYF.

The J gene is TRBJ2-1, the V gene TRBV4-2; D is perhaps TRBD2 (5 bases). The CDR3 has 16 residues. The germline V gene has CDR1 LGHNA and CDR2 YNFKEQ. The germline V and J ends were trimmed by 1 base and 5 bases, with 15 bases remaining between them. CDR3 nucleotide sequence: TGTGCCAGCAGCCAAGTAAGGTCTAGCCCAGACAATGAGCAGTTCTTC. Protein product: CASSQVRSSPDNEQFF.

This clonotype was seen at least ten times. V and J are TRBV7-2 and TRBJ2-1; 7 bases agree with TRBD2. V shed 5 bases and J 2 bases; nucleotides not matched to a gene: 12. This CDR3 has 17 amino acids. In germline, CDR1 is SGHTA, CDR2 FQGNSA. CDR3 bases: TGTGCCAGCAGCCCCACCGGTACCGGGACTACCTACAATGAGCAGTTCTTC. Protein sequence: CASSPTGTGTTYNEQFF.

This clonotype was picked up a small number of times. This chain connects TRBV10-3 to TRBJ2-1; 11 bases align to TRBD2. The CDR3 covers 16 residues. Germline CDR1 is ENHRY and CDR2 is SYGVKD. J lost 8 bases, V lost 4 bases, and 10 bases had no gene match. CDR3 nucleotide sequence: TGTGCCATCAGTGGGTCTAGCGGGAGGTTCCCTGATGAGCAGTTCTTC. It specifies CAISGSSGRFPDEQFF.

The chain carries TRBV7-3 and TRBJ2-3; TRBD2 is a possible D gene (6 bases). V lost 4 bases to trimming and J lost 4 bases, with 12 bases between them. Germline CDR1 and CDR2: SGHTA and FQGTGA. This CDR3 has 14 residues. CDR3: CASSSKAGADTQYF. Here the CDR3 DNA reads TGTGCCAGCAGCTCTAAAGCGGGCGCAGATACGCAGTATTTT.

Here the CDR3 reads CASSPLGQGAYNEQFF. The CDR3 DNA sequence: TGTGCCAGCAGCCCATTGGGACAGGGGGCCTACAATGAGCAGTTCTTC. The genes are TRBV7-6 and TRBJ2-1, with 11 nucleotides matching TRBD1. Trimming at V came to 5 bases and at J to 2 bases, leaving 5 bases not matched to a gene. Germline V gives CDR1 SGHVS, CDR2 FNYEAQ. The CDR3 sequence is 16 residues long.

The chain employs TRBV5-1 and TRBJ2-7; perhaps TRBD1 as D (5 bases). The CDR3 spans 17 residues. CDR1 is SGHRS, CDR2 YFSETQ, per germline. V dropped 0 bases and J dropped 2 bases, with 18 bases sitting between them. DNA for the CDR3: TGCGCCAGCAGCTTGGCCAACAGCAGGGTCATACCCTACGAGCAGTACTTC. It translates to CASSLANSRVIPYEQYF.

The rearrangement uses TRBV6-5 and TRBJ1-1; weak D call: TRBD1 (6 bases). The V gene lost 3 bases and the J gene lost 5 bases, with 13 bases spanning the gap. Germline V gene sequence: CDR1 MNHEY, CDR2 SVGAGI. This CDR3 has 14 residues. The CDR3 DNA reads TGTGCCAGCAGTTATTCAGGGGAGAGTACTGAAGCTTTCTTT. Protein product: CASSYSGESTEAFF.

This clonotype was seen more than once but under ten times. In DNA, the CDR3 is TGTGCCAGCAGTTTAGAGTGGGCAGATAATCAGCCCCAGCATTTT. Translation: CASSLEWADNQPQHF. The gene calls are TRBV12-3 or TRBV12-4 and TRBJ1-5; D gene unclear. V gave up 1 base and J gave up 4 bases, with 11 bases separating them. The CDR3 totals 15 residues.

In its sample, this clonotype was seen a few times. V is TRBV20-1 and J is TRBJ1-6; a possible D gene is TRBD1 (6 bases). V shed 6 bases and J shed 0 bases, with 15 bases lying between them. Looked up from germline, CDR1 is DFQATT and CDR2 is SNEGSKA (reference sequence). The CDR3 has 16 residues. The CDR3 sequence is CSAPDRLSSYNSPLHF. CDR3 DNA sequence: TGCAGTGCGCCCGACAGGTTGAGCTCCTATAATTCACCCCTCCACTTT.